This TCR beta chain comes out of a study of metastatic and nonmetastatic thyroid tumors. Overall study context: Repertoire comparison spanned blood and tumor or nodule tissue of malignant and benign thyroid patients. Study-wide results and limits: Significantly higher TCR beta diversity was reportedly seen in malignant thyroid tumors than benign nodules, in blood and tumor.

Patients underwent thyroid surgery, and none had received any treatment before it. In the original analysis: The study took CDR3 differences across clinicopathological groups and made a distant-metastasis classifier for papillary thyroid cancer from them. Via MiXCR, TCRdb re-called the PCR reads. The V and J calls were not made by the authors but by TCRdb's processing. The profile shows about 43,000 clones, under 4% of them singletons. This clone was found many times. Its specificity is unknown. The CDR3 has 15 residues. The V and J ends lost 0 bases and 5 bases respectively, with 13 bases between them. CDR1 is SGHAT, CDR2 FQNNGV, per germline.

Sequences were obtained from blood. This TCR was recovered from a female donor with papillary thyroid cancer or a benign thyroid nodule (not recorded which). Some clones in this sample may be carry-over from other donors' samples. The J gene is TRBJ2-5, the V gene TRBV11-2, with TRBD1 as a possible D gene (5 bases). This CDR3 reads CASSLEGAGLETQYF. CDR3 bases: TGTGCCAGCAGCTTAGAAGGGGCCGGTTTGGAGACCCAGTACTTC.